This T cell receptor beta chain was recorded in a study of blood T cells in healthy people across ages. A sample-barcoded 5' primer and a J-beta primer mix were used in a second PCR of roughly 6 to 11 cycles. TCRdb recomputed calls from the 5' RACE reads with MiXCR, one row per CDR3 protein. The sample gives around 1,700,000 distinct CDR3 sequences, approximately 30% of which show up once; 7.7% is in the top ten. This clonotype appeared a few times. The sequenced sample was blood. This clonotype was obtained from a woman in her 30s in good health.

CDR3 protein: CASSVEGAGEKNEQYF. CDR3 coding DNA: TGTGCCAGCAGCGTAGAGGGAGCGGGGGAAAAAAATGAGCAGTACTTC. The chain has TRBV9 and TRBJ2-4, with 8 positions matching TRBD2. This CDR3 has 16 residues. V dropped 0 bases and J dropped 13; count of bases not matched to a gene: 15. Germline V lookup: CDR1 SGDLS, CDR2 YYNGEE.